The subject of this entry is one T cell receptor beta chain. The antigen is not known. These data come from a study of cytomegalovirus exposure and HLA in healthy donors. PCR amplification relied on 60 Vbeta primers (plus 13 Jbeta primers). Sequencing used immunoSEQ multiplex PCR; TCRdb keeps in-frame clones, though not all of them. This sample has around 300,000 clones, with around nine tenths found just once. General study findings and limits: In a later analysis, the majority of CMV-associated beta chains seemingly showed HLA restriction. Later on, an analysis tied around 17,000 TCR beta sequences to HLA alleles at 0.05 false discovery rate. The authors confirmed in vitro that a few CMV-associated chains were specific for CMV antigens. One variant, a missense change in DCLRE1C, was linked in a later analysis to TCR beta V- and J-gene trimming.

Source material: PBMCs. The source is a woman younger than 30 in good health and CMV-seronegative.

The CDR3 DNA reads TGTGCCAGCAGCTGGGGACAGGGTGGCACTGAAGCTTTCTTT. This translates into CASSWGQGGTEAFF. This chain connects TRBV5-4 to TRBJ1-1; 9 bases are shared with TRBD1. Germline trimming cut 3 bases from V and 4 bases from J; bases unmatched to any gene: 4. Germline loops: CDR1 SGHNT, CDR2 YYREEE (reference sequence). This CDR3 has 14 amino acids.